The clone carrying this T cell receptor (beta chain) was seen a handful of times. This PCR relied on a set of 60 Vbeta primers and 13 Jbeta primers. Libraries were prepared by immunoSEQ multiplex PCR; TCRdb keeps only in-frame clonotypes and omits some of them. Of over 120,000 clones in the sample, around 80% were seen once. Trimming removed 5 bases from V and 4 bases from J, with 14 bases in between. Looked up from germline, CDR1 is SEHNR and CDR2 is FQNEAQ (reference sequence). The CDR3 totals 14 residues. This specimen belongs to a study of cytomegalovirus exposure and HLA in healthy donors. The specimen sequenced was PBMCs. The rearrangement links TRBV7-9 to TRBJ1-1; perhaps TRBD1 as D (5 bases). The TCR comes from a woman aged 55-69 years in good health and CMV-seropositive. The CDR3 region has the DNA TGTGCCAGCAGCCCAGTCGGGGGTGGCACTGAAGCTTTCTTT. This gives the protein CASSPVGGGTEAFF.